A single sample gave rise to the 29 T cell receptor beta chains below, sequenced in a study of shared clonotypes between healthy human individuals. The table came from immunoSEQ multiplex PCR; TCRdb's copy has only in-frame clones and leaves some out. Of millions of clones in the sample, 95% were seen once. Sequencing used naive CD4+ T cells sorted from blood. Noted subset: CD45RA+ positively selected. The receptor set was obtained from a man in his late teens or twenties in good health.

The gene calls are TRBV4-1 and TRBJ2-1; TRBD2 is a possible D gene (5 bases). The CDR3 is made up of 17 amino acids. Trimming shortened V by 4 bases and J by 5 bases, and 21 bases separated the two germline ends. CDR1 MGHRA and CDR2 YSYEKL come from the germline V gene. The CDR3, as DNA: TGCGCCAGCAGCCCTGTCCTCTACCGGGATTTTAACAATGAGCAGTTCTTC. Protein sequence: CASSPVLYRDFNNEQFF.

The J gene is TRBJ2-7, the V gene TRBV7-2; 10 bases agree with TRBD1. J gave up 1 base and V 4 bases, and 4 bases lay outside the gene matches. Germline V gene sequence: CDR1 SGHTA, CDR2 FQGNSA. This CDR3 comprises 15 residues. CDR3 in amino acids: CASSWGTGVSYEQYF. The CDR3 DNA follows: TGTGCCAGCAGCTGGGGGACAGGGGTATCCTACGAGCAGTACTTC.

The chain recombines TRBV25-1 with TRBJ2-5; no definite D call. Germline lookup yields CDR1 MGHDK and CDR2 SYGVNS. Trimming removed 1 base from V and 4 bases from J, with 7 bases in between. This CDR3 is built from 13 residues. CDR3 region: CASSEWNGETQYF. In DNA form, the CDR3 reads TGTGCCAGCAGTGAATGGAACGGAGAGACCCAGTACTTC.

The chain combines TRBV6-5 with TRBJ1-6; TRBD1 matches 8 bases. Germline CDR1 is MNHEY and CDR2 is SVGAGI. Unmatched junction bases numbered 3, after V lost 0 bases and J lost 8 bases. CDR3 length: 15 amino acids. The CDR3 here is CASSYSTGGDSPLHF. DNA of the CDR3: TGTGCCAGCAGTTACTCTACAGGGGGGGATTCACCCCTCCACTTT.

This chain links TRBV19 with TRBJ1-4, with D maybe TRBD1 (5 bases). V was cut by 8 bases and J by 5 bases, with 12 bases left in between. Looked up from germline, CDR1 is LNHDA and CDR2 is SQIVND (reference sequence). This CDR3 is built from 13 residues. For the CDR3, the DNA is TGTGCCAGTTGGAGCGGGGGAAATGAAAAACTGTTTTTT. Translated, it gives CASWSGGNEKLFF.

The rearrangement joins TRBV7-6 to TRBJ2-3; 9 bases fit TRBD2. The CDR3 covers 15 residues. V was clipped by 3 bases and J by 1 base; unmatched bases: 2. The germline gives CDR1 SGHVS, CDR2 FNYEAQ. The CDR3 nucleotides are TGTGCCAGCAGCTTTGCTAGCGGGGGCACAGATACGCAGTATTTT. This translates into CASSFASGGTDTQYF.

The chain combines TRBV5-6 with TRBJ1-2; tentatively, D is TRBD1 (6 bases). Trimming pared 0 bases from V and 4 bases from J, leaving 10 bases between. The CDR3 covers 14 residues. CDR1 and CDR2 from the germline V gene are SGHDT and YYEEEE. CDR3 bases: TGTGCCAGCAGCTTGGCCTCAGGGGTCTATGGCTACACCTTC. Translated: CASSLASGVYGYTF.

This sequence joins TRBV6-5 and TRBJ1-2; tentative D call: TRBD1 (5 bases). The V end lost 5 bases, the J end lost 8 bases, and 12 bases lay between the germline ends. Germline V gene lookup returns CDR1 MNHEY and CDR2 SVGAGI. The CDR3 has 12 residues. The CDR3 DNA follows: TGTGCCAGCAGTAGTCAGGGTTGGGGCTACACCTTC. It is translated as CASSSQGWGYTF.

The genes are TRBV30 and TRBJ2-5; D uncertain. This CDR3 contains 14 residues. Trimming cost V 4 bases and J 4 bases, with 16 bases left between them. CDR1 and CDR2 from the germline V gene are GTSNPN and SVGIG (reference sequence). The CDR3 region has the DNA TGTGCCTGGACCCCCGGACGTAGACGAGAGACCCAGTACTTC. Its translation is CAWTPGRRRETQYF.

J is TRBJ1-6 and V is TRBV6-1; TRBD1 agrees at 9 bases. The CDR3 runs to 14 residues. CDR1 and CDR2 (germline): MNHNS, SASEGT. V gave up 4 bases and J gave up 10 bases; unmatched junction bases: 5. The CDR3 bases are TGTGCCAGCAGTGGGTGGACAGGGGACTCACCCCTCCACTTT. This encodes CASSGWTGDSPLHF.

V and J are TRBV11-1 and TRBJ2-7; D is ambiguous. Germline assignment: CDR1 SGHAT and CDR2 FQDESV (reference sequence). The CDR3 length is 12 residues. V was clipped by 8 bases and J by 0 bases, with 8 bases between them. The CDR3 sequence: CASEGNSYEQYF. The CDR3 region has the DNA TGTGCCAGCGAAGGGAACTCCTACGAGCAGTACTTC. Variable domain in full (rest from reference TRBV11-1 and TRBJ2-7): EAEVAQSPRYKITEKSQAVAFWCDPISGHATLYWYRQILGQGPELLVQFQDESVVDDSQLPKDRFSAERLKGVDSTLKIQPAELGDSAMYLCASEGNSYEQYFGPGTRLTVT.

To note about this clone: Other DNA sequences in this sample translate to the same CDR3. The V call is TRBV5-1, the J call TRBJ2-7; no firm D call. V lost 0 bases and J lost 1, with 5 bases in between. CDR1 is SGHRS, CDR2 YFSETQ, per germline. The CDR3 length is 13 residues. CDR3 loop: CASSLGRSYEQYF. The CDR3 DNA follows: TGCGCCAGCAGCTTGGGTAGGTCCTACGAGCAGTACTTC.

Worth noting for this clone: One end of the junction is discordant with germline, which a read error may explain. Other DNA sequences in this specimen translate into the identical CDR3. The rearrangement uses TRBV7-2 and TRBJ2-3, with a weak D call TRBD2 (6 bases). CDR1 is SGHTA and CDR2 is FQGNSA in the germline V gene. The CDR3 runs 14 residues. CDR3 DNA: TGCGCCAGCAGCCGAGCGGGTTCCGCAGATACGCAGTATTTT. This translates into CASSRAGSADTQYF.

The chain is built from TRBV9 and TRBJ1-3, with D possibly being TRBD1 (5 bases). V shed 0 bases and J shed 0 bases, with 7 bases lying between them. The CDR3 contains 15 residues. CDR1 SGDLS and CDR2 YYNGEE come from the germline V gene. CDR3 DNA: TGTGCCAGCAGCGTAGTGGACACCTCTGGAAACACCATATATTTT. Its translation: CASSVVDTSGNTIYF.

The rearrangement joins TRBV9 to TRBJ2-1; weak D call: TRBD2 (5 bases). The CDR3 sequence is 12 residues long. Trimming shortened V by 5 bases and J by 9 bases, and 12 bases separated the two germline ends. Germline-derived CDR1 and CDR2 are SGDLS and YYNGEE. The CDR3 DNA reads as TGTGCCAGCAGTTCTCTAGCAAGTGAGCAGTTCTTC. It translates to CASSSLASEQFF.

The rearrangement uses TRBV18 and TRBJ1-1, with TRBD1 identical over 7 bases. This CDR3 has 15 residues. CDR1 and CDR2 from the germline V gene are KGHSH and LQKENI. The V and J ends lost 2 bases and 4 bases, in that order; junction bases with no gene match: 7. The CDR3 loop is CASSPSGGGSTEAFF. In nucleotides, the CDR3 is TGTGCCAGCTCACCATCAGGGGGTGGGAGCACTGAAGCTTTCTTT.

V usage is TRBV5-4 and J usage is TRBJ2-1, with D unresolved. V lost 9 bases to trimming and J lost 0 bases, with 19 bases between them. Looked up from germline, CDR1 is SGHNT and CDR2 is YYREEE (reference sequence). CDR3 size: 16 residues. The CDR3 here is CATNYQAPSSYNEQFF. The CDR3, as DNA: TGTGCCACCAATTACCAAGCGCCGAGCTCCTACAATGAGCAGTTCTTC.

This clone has only one observation. The chain employs TRBV30 and TRBJ2-6; D unclear. Between the trimmed V and J ends, which lost 3 bases and 0 bases, there was a span of 6 bases. The CDR3 has 14 residues. Germline loops: CDR1 GTSNPN, CDR2 SVGIG (reference sequence). The CDR3 sequence: CAWSETSGANVLTF. In DNA form, the CDR3 reads TGTGCCTGGAGCGAGACCTCTGGGGCCAACGTCCTGACTTTC.

CDR3 sequence: CASRAPGLVNEQFF. CDR3 bases: TGTGCCAGCAGGGCTCCGGGACTAGTCAATGAGCAGTTCTTC. The rearrangement uses TRBV7-2 and TRBJ2-1, with 8 nucleotides matching TRBD2. Germline lookup yields CDR1 SGHTA and CDR2 FQGNSA. Losses at the gene ends were 6 bases for V and 6 bases for J; bases not matched to a gene: 7. This CDR3 region has 14 residues. The variable domain in full, completed from reference TRBV7-2 and TRBJ2-1, reads GAGVSQSPSNKVTEKGKDVELRCDPISGHTALYWYRQSLGQGLEFLIYFQGNSAPDKSGLPSDRFSAERTGGSVSTLTIQRTQQEDSAVYLCASRAPGLVNEQFFGPGTRLTVL.

The chain has TRBV7-2 and TRBJ1-5, with no clear D. V was shortened by 3 bases and J by 4 bases, with 10 bases between the two germline ends. This CDR3 is built from 14 residues. The germline V gene encodes CDR1 SGHTA and CDR2 FQGNSA. The CDR3 nucleotides are TGTGCCAGCAGCTTTGACCCTCTTAATCAGCCCCAGCATTTT. Translating it yields CASSFDPLNQPQHF.

V is TRBV9 and J is TRBJ1-4; D remains unclear. Germline CDR1 is SGDLS and CDR2 is YYNGEE. The CDR3 runs to 15 residues. Trimming took off 4 bases at V and 0 bases at J, with 10 bases between the two ends. The CDR3 sequence is CASSLLGATNEKLFF. CDR3 nucleotides: TGTGCCAGCAGCTTACTCGGTGCAACTAATGAAAAACTGTTTTTT.

The gene calls are TRBV5-1 and TRBJ1-4; 7 nucleotides line up with TRBD1. CDR1 and CDR2 (germline): SGHRS, YFSETQ. The V gene end was trimmed by 0 bases and the J gene end by 7 bases; junction bases not matched to a gene: 6. The CDR3 length is 15 residues. The CDR3 loop reads CASSLANRGGEKLFF. The CDR3 nucleotides are TGCGCCAGCAGCTTGGCAAACAGGGGTGGTGAAAAACTGTTTTTT. Using reference TRBV5-1 and TRBJ1-4 for the parts outside the CDR3, the full variable domain is KAGVTQTPRYLIKTRGQQVTLSCSPISGHRSVSWYQQTPGQGLQFLFEYFSETQRNKGNFPGRFSGRQFSNSRSEMNVSTLELGDSALYLCASSLANRGGEKLFFGSGTQLSVL.

V is TRBV15 and J is TRBJ2-5, with TRBD2 as a possible D gene (6 bases). With 1 base removed from V and 8 bases from J, the gap between germline ends came to 14 bases. Germline V gene lookup returns CDR1 LNHNV and CDR2 YYDKDF (reference sequence). The CDR3 is made up of 14 amino acids. The CDR3 region has the DNA TGTGCCACCAGCAGAGCGGGACTGTCACAAACCCAGTACTTC. It translates to CATSRAGLSQTQYF.

The chain carries TRBV9 and TRBJ2-7, with 9 bases that match TRBD1. V was pared by 0 bases and J by 1 base, with 2 bases of the junction left unmatched. The CDR3 loop spans 15 amino acids. Germline values: CDR1 SGDLS, CDR2 YYNGEE. CDR3 sequence: CASSVGDRESYEQYF. The CDR3 DNA reads as TGTGCCAGCAGCGTAGGGGACAGGGAGTCCTACGAGCAGTACTTC.

The chain joins TRBV7-2 to TRBJ2-7; 11 bases align to TRBD2. The junction had 10 bases not matched to a gene; V was cut back by 4 bases and J by 5 bases. CDR1 and CDR2 from the germline V gene are SGHTA and FQGNSA. The CDR3 spans 16 residues. The CDR3 reads CASSSTVAGGVHEQYF. The CDR3 DNA reads TGTGCCAGCAGCTCGACCGTAGCGGGAGGGGTCCACGAGCAGTACTTC.

V is TRBV2 and J is TRBJ1-6, with 8 nucleotides matching TRBD1. V shed 2 bases and J 1 base; nucleotides not matched to a gene: 4. In germline, CDR1 is SNHLY, CDR2 FYNNEI. This CDR3 has 17 residues. This chain's CDR3 is CASSEMQGASYNSPLHF. The CDR3 nucleotides read TGTGCCAGCAGTGAAATGCAGGGGGCTTCCTATAATTCACCCCTCCACTTT. Variable domain in full (rest from reference TRBV2 and TRBJ1-6): EPEVTQTPSHQVTQMGQEVILRCVPISNHLYFYWYRQILGQKVEFLVSFYNNEISEKSEIFDDQFSVERPDGSNFTLKIRSTKLEDSAMYFCASSEMQGASYNSPLHFGNGTRLTVT.

V and J are TRBV15 and TRBJ1-1; weak D call: TRBD1 (6 bases). Trimming left V 4 bases short and J 5 bases short, with 14 bases between. The CDR3 is 14 residues long. Germline V lookup: CDR1 LNHNV, CDR2 YYDKDF (reference sequence). In DNA form, the CDR3 reads TGTGCCACCAGCACTACAGGGCAGATTACTGAAGCTTTCTTT. Amino acids: CATSTTGQITEAFF.

The chain employs TRBV7-8 and TRBJ2-3; D unclear. V was pared by 3 bases and J by 4 bases, with 5 bases between. Germline CDR1 SGHVS, CDR2 FQNEAQ. The CDR3 has 12 residues. This CDR3 is CASSFSADTQYF. As DNA, the CDR3 is TGTGCCAGCAGCTTCTCCGCAGATACGCAGTATTTT.

This rearrangement joins TRBV7-6 to TRBJ2-1; 14 bases fit TRBD2. The J segment lost 10 bases and the V segment lost 5 bases, leaving 13 bases of the junction unmatched. The CDR3 has 17 residues. Germline V gene lookup returns CDR1 SGHVS and CDR2 FNYEAQ. In DNA, the CDR3 is TGTGCCAGCAGCCTAGACGGGACTAGCGGGAGATTCGGGGAGCAGTTCTTC. Its protein product is CASSLDGTSGRFGEQFF.